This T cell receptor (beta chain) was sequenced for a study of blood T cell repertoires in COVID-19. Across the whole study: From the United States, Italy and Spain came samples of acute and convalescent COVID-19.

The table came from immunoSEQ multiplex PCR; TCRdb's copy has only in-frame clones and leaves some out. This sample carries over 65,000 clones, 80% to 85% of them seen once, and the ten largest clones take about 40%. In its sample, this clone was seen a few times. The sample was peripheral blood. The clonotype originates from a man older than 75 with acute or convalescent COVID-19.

DNA for the CDR3: TGCGCCAGCAGCTCGGACAGGGGAGATACACCCCTCCACTTT. Translated: CASSSDRGDTPLHF. The chain is built from TRBV5-1 and TRBJ1-6; 9 bases align to TRBD1. CDR3 size: 14 residues. In germline, CDR1 is SGHRS, CDR2 YFSETQ. V lost 3 bases and J lost 11; bases outside the gene matches: 6.